Each of the 16 T cell receptor beta chains below was sequenced from the same sample in a study of blood T cells in healthy people across ages. A second 7 to 11 cycle PCR used barcoded and J-beta primers. MiXCR, applied by TCRdb to the 5' RACE reads, yields one record per CDR3 protein. The table shows 550,000 to 650,000 distinct CDR3 sequences, with about 28% occurring only once. These records were also assigned to another study, of T cells of mothers and their children.

Sequencing used blood. The receptors here all came from a boy between 2 and 10 years old in good health.

Only a few counts were recorded for this clonotype. The chain combines TRBV28 with TRBJ2-7; D not resolved. Trimming shortened V by 1 base and J by 3 bases, and 4 bases separated the two germline ends. The CDR3 is 12 amino acids. Germline V gene data show CDR1 as MDHEN and CDR2 as SYDVKM. The CDR3 is CASSLSDYEQYF. Written as DNA, the CDR3 is TGTGCCAGCAGTTTATCGGACTACGAGCAGTACTTC.

The rearrangement joins TRBV19 to TRBJ1-2; D may be TRBD1 (6 bases). The CDR3 consists of 13 residues. Per germline, CDR1 LNHDA and CDR2 SQIVND (reference sequence). The germline V and J ends were trimmed by 7 bases and 8 bases, with 17 bases remaining between them. DNA for the CDR3: TGTGCCAGTACGCAGGGGCAGCTCCGGGGCTACACCTTC. Translating gives CASTQGQLRGYTF.

In nucleotides, the CDR3 is TGTGCCAGCAGTTGGGGGACAGCCTATAGCAATCAGCCCCAGCATTTT. Protein sequence: CASSWGTAYSNQPQHF. The chain couples TRBV12-3 or TRBV12-4 to TRBJ1-5, with 7 bases lining up with TRBD1. This CDR3 comprises 16 residues. V lost 4 bases to trimming and J lost 0 bases; unmatched junction nucleotides: 6.

The CDR3 coding sequence is TGTGCCAGCAGCTTAGCGGGAGTAGGGAGGGGCACCGGGGAGCTGTTTTTT. This sequence encodes CASSLAGVGRGTGELFF. The chain joins TRBV7-2 to TRBJ2-2; 7 nucleotides agree with TRBD2. The CDR3 totals 17 residues. Per the germline V gene, CDR1 is SGHTA and CDR2 is FQGNSA. V lost 0 bases and J lost 4; bases outside the gene matches: 8.

This clonotype came up a few times. A read error may account for a junction end that differs from germline. This sequence joins TRBV5-1 and TRBJ1-1; D is uncertain. CDR1 and CDR2 (germline): SGHRS, YFSETQ. The CDR3 is 12 amino acids. The DNA of the CDR3 is TGTGCCAGCAGTTTCGCAGACACTGAAGCTTTCTTT. It is translated as CASSFADTEAFF.

The V gene is TRBV5-1, the J gene TRBJ1-1; D not resolved. This CDR3 is 14 amino acids long. V lost 0 bases to trimming and J lost 0 bases, with 6 bases between them. Germline-derived CDR1 and CDR2 are SGHRS and YFSETQ. In DNA, the CDR3 is TGCGCCAGCAGCTTGGATCCGGTGAACACTGAAGCTTTCTTT. This codes for CASSLDPVNTEAFF. Looking up the rest from reference TRBV5-1 and TRBJ1-1 gives the full variable domain: KAGVTQTPRYLIKTRGQQVTLSCSPISGHRSVSWYQQTPGQGLQFLFEYFSETQRNKGNFPGRFSGRQFSNSRSEMNVSTLELGDSALYLCASSLDPVNTEAFFGQGTRLTVV.

This clonotype was seen more than once but under ten times. This chain's CDR3 is CASSLALTTSGRTYEQYF. The CDR3 coding sequence is TGTGCCAGCAGCTTAGCGCTAACTACTAGCGGGAGGACCTACGAGCAGTACTTC. V usage is TRBV7-9 and J usage is TRBJ2-7; 12 nucleotides line up with TRBD2. This CDR3 is 18 amino acids long. The germline CDR1 and CDR2 sequences are SEHNR and FQNEAQ (reference sequence). V trimming: 0 bases; J trimming: 2 bases; junction bases outside the gene matches: 8.

The V gene is TRBV7-2, the J gene TRBJ1-3; no definite D call. The CDR3 spans 15 residues. CDR1 and CDR2 from the germline V gene are SGHTA and FQGNSA. The germline V and J ends were trimmed by 2 bases and 2 bases, with 10 bases remaining between them. For the CDR3, the DNA is TGTGCCAGCAGCTTATCAACGTTTACTGGAAACACCATATATTTT. Encoded protein: CASSLSTFTGNTIYF.

V and J are TRBV30 and TRBJ2-1; D is perhaps TRBD1 (5 bases). The V end was cut by 1 base, the J end by 5 bases, with 6 bases between. The CDR3 sequence is 12 residues long. Germline CDR1 is GTSNPN and CDR2 is SVGIG (reference sequence). The DNA for the CDR3 is TGTGCCTGGAGTGAGGACAACAATGAGCAGTTCTTC. Translating it yields CAWSEDNNEQFF.

The chain has TRBV12-3 or TRBV12-4 and TRBJ1-3, with D uncertain. The CDR3 covers 11 residues. V shed 4 bases and J shed 9 bases, with 7 bases lying between them. The CDR3 is CASSWEGTIYF. The CDR3 DNA reads as TGTGCCAGCAGTTGGGAGGGCACCATATATTTT.

This clonotype came up a few times. J is TRBJ2-7 and V is TRBV6-2 or TRBV6-3, with TRBD2 identical over 15 bases. The CDR3 is 15 residues long. J gave up 7 bases and V 2 bases, and 3 bases lay outside the gene matches. Germline V gene sequence: CDR1 MNHEY, CDR2 SVGEGT. The DNA for the CDR3 is TGTGCCAGCAGTTACGGGACTAGCGGGAGGCGGGAGCAGTACTTC. As protein: CASSYGTSGRREQYF.

This clonotype occurred a few times. This sequence joins TRBV20-1 and TRBJ2-7; the match to TRBD1 covers 10 bases. The germline V gene encodes CDR1 DFQATT and CDR2 SNEGSKA (reference sequence). The CDR3 is 13 residues long. V was clipped by 3 bases and J by 5 bases; unmatched bases: 4. CDR3 sequence (DNA): TGCAGTGCTAGGAGGACAGGGGGGCACGAGCAGTACTTC. Translated, it gives CSARRTGGHEQYF.

This clonotype has only one observation. The chain carries TRBV4-3 and TRBJ2-7; 7 bases map to TRBD1. Germline V gene data show CDR1 as LGHNA and CDR2 as YSLEER. The V and J ends lost 0 bases and 0 bases, in that order; junction bases with no gene match: 8. The CDR3 is 17 residues long. The CDR3 is CASSQETTGAPSYEQYF. The CDR3, as DNA: TGCGCCAGCAGCCAAGAAACCACAGGGGCCCCCTCCTACGAGCAGTACTTC.

The chain uses TRBV19 and TRBJ1-5; no clear D gene. The CDR3 contains 15 residues. Germline V gene sequence: CDR1 LNHDA, CDR2 SQIVND (reference sequence). Trimming left V 3 bases short and J 4 bases short, with 13 bases between. This chain's CDR3 is CASSILIAPNQPQHF. Here the CDR3 DNA reads TGTGCCAGTAGTATCCTCATCGCGCCAAATCAGCCCCAGCATTTT. Full variable domain (outside the CDR3, taken from reference TRBV19 and TRBJ1-5): DGGITQSPKYLFRKEGQNVTLSCEQNLNHDAMYWYRQDPGQGLRLIYYSQIVNDFQKGDIAEGYSVSREKKESFPLTVTSAQKNPTAFYLCASSILIAPNQPQHFGDGTRLSIL.

This clonotype was observed a handful of times. The J gene is TRBJ2-7, the V gene TRBV7-9, with D perhaps matching TRBD1 or TRBD2 (5 bases each). V lost 5 bases and J lost 9, with 17 bases in between. Germline-derived CDR1 and CDR2 are SEHNR and FQNEAQ (reference sequence). This CDR3 is 13 amino acids long. CDR3 region: CASSDGAFKGQYF. CDR3 in DNA: TGTGCCAGCAGCGACGGGGCGTTCAAGGGGCAGTACTTC.

This clonotype has a handful of counts. The rearrangement joins TRBV6-5 to TRBJ2-5; D tentatively reads TRBD1 or TRBD2 (5 bases each). The J call may not be correct, given that the DNA end is closer to TRBJ2-1. Per the germline V gene, CDR1 is MNHEY and CDR2 is SVGAGI. This CDR3 is built from 12 residues. The DNA of the CDR3 is TGTGCCAGCAGTTATGTTGGGGGTGAGCAGTTCTTC. Encoded protein: CASSYVGGEQFF.